This T cell receptor (beta chain) was found in a study of Ad26.COV2.S vaccination and SARS-CoV-2 variants. Overall study: Within the COV1001 Ad26.COV2.S trial arm, the donor was enrolled. Ad26.COV2.S, an intramuscular injection, was given once or twice 56 days apart.

Trimming removed 6 bases from V and 6 bases from J, with 19 bases in between. The CDR3 has 15 amino acids. CDR1 and CDR2 from the germline V gene are LNHDA and SQIVND (reference sequence). Produced via immunoSEQ multiplex PCR; TCRdb's table is partial and in-frame only. The sample holds fewer than 300,000 clones, about 87% seen once. The treatment is: roughly 18 received Ad26.COV2.S at low or high dose, single or two shots; about 5 received placebo; per-sample allocation not given. Repertoires come from day 63 after the first vaccine or placebo injection. The sample was peripheral blood, taken in a trial of Ad26.COV2.S vaccine versus placebo. The receptor comes from a person aged 18-65 years who received the Ad26.COV2.S COVID-19 vaccine or a placebo. The genes are TRBV19 and TRBJ2-3; TRBD2 is a possible D gene (5 bases). The CDR3 spells CASSPRAAAPDTQYF. In DNA form, the CDR3 reads TGTGCCAGTAGCCCTCGAGCGGCAGCTCCGGATACGCAGTATTTT.